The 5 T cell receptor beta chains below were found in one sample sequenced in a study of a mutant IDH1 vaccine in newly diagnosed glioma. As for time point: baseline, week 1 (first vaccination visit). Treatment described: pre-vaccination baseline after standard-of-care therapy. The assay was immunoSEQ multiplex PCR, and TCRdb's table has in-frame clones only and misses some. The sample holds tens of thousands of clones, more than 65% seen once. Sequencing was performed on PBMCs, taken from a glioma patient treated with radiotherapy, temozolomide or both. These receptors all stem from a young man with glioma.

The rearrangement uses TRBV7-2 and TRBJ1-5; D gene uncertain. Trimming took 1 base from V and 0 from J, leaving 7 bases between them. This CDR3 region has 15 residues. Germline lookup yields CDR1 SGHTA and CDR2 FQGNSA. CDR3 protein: CASSLDRYSNQPQHF. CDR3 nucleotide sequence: TGTGCCAGCAGCTTAGACCGGTATAGCAATCAGCCCCAGCATTTT.

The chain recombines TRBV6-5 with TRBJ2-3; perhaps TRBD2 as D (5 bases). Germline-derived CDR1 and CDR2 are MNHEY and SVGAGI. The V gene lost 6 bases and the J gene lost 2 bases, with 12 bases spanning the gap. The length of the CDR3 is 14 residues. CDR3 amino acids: CASSLRLLTDTQYF. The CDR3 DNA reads TGTGCCAGCAGCCTTCGACTACTCACAGATACGCAGTATTTT.

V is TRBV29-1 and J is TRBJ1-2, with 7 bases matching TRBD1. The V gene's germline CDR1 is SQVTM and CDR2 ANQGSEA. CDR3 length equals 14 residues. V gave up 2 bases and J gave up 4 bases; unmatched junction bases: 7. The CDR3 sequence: CSVERGPSLYGYTF. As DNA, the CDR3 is TGCAGCGTTGAAAGGGGGCCCAGCCTCTATGGCTACACCTTC.

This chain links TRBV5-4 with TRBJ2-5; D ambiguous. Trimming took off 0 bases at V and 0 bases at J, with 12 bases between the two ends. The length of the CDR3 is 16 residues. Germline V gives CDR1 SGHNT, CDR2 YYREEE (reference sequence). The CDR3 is CASSLGPQTYQETQYF. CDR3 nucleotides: TGTGCCAGCAGCTTGGGCCCTCAAACGTACCAAGAGACCCAGTACTTC.

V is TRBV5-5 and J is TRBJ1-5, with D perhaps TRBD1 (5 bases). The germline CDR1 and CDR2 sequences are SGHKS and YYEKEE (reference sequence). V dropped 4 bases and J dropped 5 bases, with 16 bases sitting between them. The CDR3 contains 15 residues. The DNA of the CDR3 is TGTGCCAGCAGCAACGGACCAGAGGGGTATCAGCCCCAGCATTTT. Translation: CASSNGPEGYQPQHF.